The present entry profiles one TCR beta chain with its context. The same CDR3 arises from other DNA sequences in this sample as well. This sample is part of a study of blood T cell repertoires in COVID-19. Germline V lookup: CDR1 SGHRS, CDR2 YFSETQ. The CDR3 contains 14 residues. Between the trimmed V and J ends, which lost 0 bases and 7 bases, there was a span of 8 bases. Only in-frame clones appear in the TCRdb table, and some are missing; sequencing was by immunoSEQ multiplex PCR. The top ten hold 1% of the sample, which has about 310,000 clones, roughly 84% seen once. The V and J genes are TRBV5-1 and TRBJ1-6; the D is unclear. The clonotype comes from a middle-aged man with active or convalescent COVID-19. Sequenced material: peripheral blood. The CDR3 DNA reads TGCGCCAGCAGCTTGGGGCAAGTAAATTCACCCCTCCACTTT. Residues: CASSLGQVNSPLHF.